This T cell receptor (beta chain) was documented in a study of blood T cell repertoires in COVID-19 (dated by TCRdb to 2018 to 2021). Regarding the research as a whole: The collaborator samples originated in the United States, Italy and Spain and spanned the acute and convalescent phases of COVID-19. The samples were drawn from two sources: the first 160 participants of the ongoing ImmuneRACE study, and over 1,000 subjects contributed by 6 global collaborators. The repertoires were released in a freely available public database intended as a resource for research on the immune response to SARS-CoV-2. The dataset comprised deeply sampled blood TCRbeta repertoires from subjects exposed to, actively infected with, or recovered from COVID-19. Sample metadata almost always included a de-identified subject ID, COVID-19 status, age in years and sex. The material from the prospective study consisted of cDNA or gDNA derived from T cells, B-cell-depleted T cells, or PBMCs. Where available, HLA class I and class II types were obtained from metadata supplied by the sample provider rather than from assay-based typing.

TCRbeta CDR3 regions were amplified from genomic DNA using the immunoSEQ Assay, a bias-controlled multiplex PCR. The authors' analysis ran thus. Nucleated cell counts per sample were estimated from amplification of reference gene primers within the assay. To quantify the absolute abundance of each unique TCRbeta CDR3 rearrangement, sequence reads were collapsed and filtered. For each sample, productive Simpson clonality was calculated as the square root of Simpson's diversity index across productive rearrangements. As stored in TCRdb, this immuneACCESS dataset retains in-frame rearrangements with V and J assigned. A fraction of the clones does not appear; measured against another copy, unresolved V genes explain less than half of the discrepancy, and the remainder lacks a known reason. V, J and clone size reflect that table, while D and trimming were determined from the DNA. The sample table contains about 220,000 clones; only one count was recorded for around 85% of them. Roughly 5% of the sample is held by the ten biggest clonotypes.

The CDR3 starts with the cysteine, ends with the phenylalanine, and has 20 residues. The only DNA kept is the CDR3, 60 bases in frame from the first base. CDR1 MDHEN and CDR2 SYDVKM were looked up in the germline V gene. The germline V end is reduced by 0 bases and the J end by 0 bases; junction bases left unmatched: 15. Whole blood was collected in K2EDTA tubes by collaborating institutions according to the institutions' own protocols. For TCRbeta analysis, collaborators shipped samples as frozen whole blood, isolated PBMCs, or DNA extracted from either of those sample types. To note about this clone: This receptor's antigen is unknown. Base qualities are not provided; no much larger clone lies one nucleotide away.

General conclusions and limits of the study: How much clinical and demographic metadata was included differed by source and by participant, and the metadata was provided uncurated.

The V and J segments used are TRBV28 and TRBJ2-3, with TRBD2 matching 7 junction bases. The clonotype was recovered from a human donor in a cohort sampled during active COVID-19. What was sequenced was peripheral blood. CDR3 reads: CASSLWLADQLAASTDTQYF. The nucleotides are TGTGCCAGCAGTTTATGGCTAGCGGACCAATTAGCGGCTAGCACAGATACGCAGTATTTT.